A selection of T cell receptor beta chains follows, all from one sample in a study of beta chain features in type 1 diabetes. Sequenced by immunoSEQ multiplex PCR; TCRdb stores in-frame clones only, minus some. The table has under 400,000 clones, roughly an eighth seen once. The sample comprised naive CD4+ T cells from blood. The origin of the receptors is a man between 18 and 29 years old in good health. Both conserved end residues are part of each CDR3. A D gene is named only where the DNA matches it firmly. Where a row states a size, it is once, few, many or the class of an expanded clone; other rows omit it.

clone_size | d_call | j_call | v_call | cdr3_aa | cdr3_nt
NA | NA | TRBJ1-6 | TRBV5-1 | CASSLTGMDSPLHF | TGCGCCAGCAGCTTGACAGGGATGGATTCACCCCTCCACTTT
NA | TRBD1 | TRBJ1-2 | TRBV28 | CATVYSSGQFNYGYTF | TGTGCCACCGTGTATTCGTCGGGACAGTTCAACTATGGCTACACCTTC
NA | TRBD2 | TRBJ2-7 | TRBV7-2 | CASSSPGGGMNEQYF | TGTGCCAGCAGCTCCCCCGGGGGAGGGATGAACGAGCAGTACTTC
few | TRBD2 | TRBJ2-1 | TRBV7-9 | CASSLKWEGSGRKFF | TGTGCCAGCAGCTTAAAGTGGGAGGGTAGCGGGAGGAAGTTCTTC
few | TRBD1 | TRBJ2-7 | TRBV7-9 | CASEDRDRGAYEQYF | TGTGCCAGCGAAGACCGGGACAGGGGGGCCTACGAGCAGTACTTC
few | NA | TRBJ1-1 | TRBV7-2 | CASSFSAGRWDTEAFF | TGTGCCAGCAGCTTCTCGGCAGGGCGATGGGACACTGAAGCTTTCTTT
NA | TRBD1 | TRBJ2-6 | TRBV7-9 | CASSPDGTGGAGANVLTF | TGTGCCAGCAGCCCCGATGGGACAGGGGGGGCTGGGGCCAACGTCCTGACTTTC
few | NA | TRBJ2-2 | TRBV30 | CAWRGLTGGELFF | TGTGCCTGGAGAGGACTGACAGGCGGGGAGCTGTTTTTT
few | TRBD1 | TRBJ2-3 | TRBV5-1 | CASSPDGTVRSRDTQYF | TGCGCCAGCAGCCCTGATGGGACAGTAAGGAGCAGAGATACGCAGTATTTT
NA | NA | TRBJ2-3 | TRBV9 | CASSAGGLSTDTQYF | TGTGCCAGCAGCGCCGGGGGGCTGAGCACAGATACGCAGTATTTT
NA | TRBD1 | TRBJ1-4 | TRBV4-3 | CASSRPGQGNEKLFF | TGCGCCAGCAGCCGTCCGGGACAGGGGAATGAAAAACTGTTTTTT
NA | NA | TRBJ1-4 | TRBV7-2 | CASSLGADSINEKLFF | TGTGCCAGCAGCTTAGGGGCGGACAGCATCAATGAAAAACTGTTTTTT
NA | TRBD1 | TRBJ2-7 | TRBV9 | CASSVAGQGIYEQYF | TGTGCCAGCAGCGTAGCGGGACAGGGGATCTACGAGCAGTACTTC
NA | TRBD1 | TRBJ2-7 | TRBV27 | CASSFRKAGQGVNEQYF | TGTGCCAGCAGTTTCCGAAAAGCGGGACAGGGGGTCAACGAGCAGTACTTC
NA | NA | TRBJ2-2 | TRBV28 | CASSIYWRGRGTGELFF | TGTGCCAGCAGTATCTATTGGAGGGGGCGCGGCACCGGGGAGCTGTTTTTT
NA | NA | TRBJ2-7 | TRBV19 | CASSTTGGGLRAYEQYF | TGTGCCAGTAGTACCACTGGGGGGGGCCTCCGTGCCTACGAGCAGTACTTC
NA | TRBD2 | TRBJ2-7 | TRBV5-1 | CASSLAVGTNYEQYF | TGCGCCAGCAGCTTGGCCGTCGGGACTAACTACGAGCAGTACTTC
few | NA | TRBJ1-1 | TRBV7-2 | CASSLGILRALNTEAFF | TGTGCCAGCAGCTTAGGGATTCTCAGGGCCCTGAACACTGAAGCTTTCTTT
few | NA | TRBJ2-2 | TRBV9 | CASSVRGTGELFF | TGTGCCAGCAGCGTACGGGGCACCGGGGAGCTGTTTTTT
NA | NA | TRBJ2-2 | TRBV7-2 | CASRIRGTRPTGELFF | TGTGCCAGCAGGATCAGGGGGACTAGGCCCACCGGGGAGCTGTTTTTT
few | TRBD2 | TRBJ2-7 | TRBV9 | CASSNSLAGAYEQYF | TGTGCCAGCAGCAACTCACTAGCGGGAGCCTACGAGCAGTACTTC
NA | NA | TRBJ2-3 | TRBV4-1 | CASSQAGVTQYF | TGCGCCAGCAGCCAAGCCGGGGTTACGCAGTATTTT
NA | TRBD2 | TRBJ2-5 | TRBV14 | CASSLWASGKETQYF | TGTGCCAGCAGCTTGTGGGCTAGCGGAAAAGAGACCCAGTACTTC
NA | TRBD1 | TRBJ2-5 | TRBV11-3 | CASSPGTGGQETQYF | TGTGCCAGCAGCCCGGGGACAGGGGGGCAAGAGACCCAGTACTTC